The clone carrying this T cell receptor (beta chain) was detected a few times. The sample belongs to a study of T-cell memory formation after mild COVID-19. This CDR3 is built from 17 residues. Germline V gives CDR1 SQVTM, CDR2 ANQGSEA. The V end was cut by 4 bases, the J end by 0 bases, with 21 bases between. From 5'RACE with constant-segment primers came TCR alpha and TCR beta cDNA libraries that carried sample barcodes and UMIs. TCRdb processed the 5' RACE reads anew with MiXCR; each CDR3 protein has one entry. The sample lists fewer than 250,000 distinct CDR3 sequences; approximately 20% were seen once.

The rearrangement uses TRBV29-1 and TRBJ1-1; D is unresolved. The origin of this receptor is an adult woman who had mild COVID-19 (a few samples of this study predate the infection). Cell type and time point are not known. Sequences were obtained from PBMCs or a T cell subset sorted from them (not recorded which). The DNA for the CDR3 is TGCAGCGTTGGAGGTTCTGGAGGAAACCTCATGAACACTGAAGCTTTCTTT. This gives the protein CSVGGSGGNLMNTEAFF.